Each of the 15 T cell receptor beta chains below was sequenced from the same sample in a study of T cell repertoires in cytomegalovirus infection. TCRdb itself ran the reads through MiXCR, one entry per CDR3 protein. The repertoire holds approximately 400,000 distinct CDR3 sequences, under 40% seen once, with about an eighth in the top ten. The sequenced sample was PBMCs. The receptor source for this set is a human donor in good health (CMV status not recorded). Some clones in this sample may be carry-over from other donors' samples.

This clonotype has only a few counts. This chain joins TRBV20-1 and TRBJ1-1, with D unclear. CDR1 and CDR2 from the germline V gene are DFQATT and SNEGSKA (reference sequence). The V end was cut by 6 bases, the J end by 1 base, with 6 bases between. The CDR3 spans 11 residues. CDR3 coding DNA: TGCAGTGCGGCCCAGAACACTGAAGCTTTCTTT. As protein: CSAAQNTEAFF.

This chain joins TRBV28 and TRBJ2-1; D possibly uses TRBD1 or TRBD2 (5 bases each). This CDR3 spans 15 amino acids. CDR1 MDHEN and CDR2 SYDVKM come from the germline V gene. Deletions cut 6 bases from V and 5 bases from J, with 17 bases between. This chain's CDR3 is CASSRGVGPNNEQFF. For the CDR3, the DNA is TGTGCCAGCAGCCGGGGTGTGGGACCCAACAATGAGCAGTTCTTC.

Concerning this clonotype: Without the conserved terminal phenylalanine or tryptophan, this CDR3 likely stems from a read error. This sequence joins TRBV11-2 and TRBJ2-3; D is possibly TRBD2 (6 bases). Trimming removed 0 bases at V and 1 base at J, with 11 bases between. CDR1 and CDR2 from the germline V gene are SGHAT and FQNNGV. This CDR3 contains 16 residues. The CDR3 bases are TGTGCCAGCAGCTTAGATTGGCGGGGACGCACAGATACGCAGTATGTT. It yields the protein CASSLDWRGRTDTQYV.

There are many counts of this clonotype. This chain joins TRBV7-2 and TRBJ1-3, with no clear D. The V and J ends lost 4 bases and 0 bases respectively, with 4 bases between them. Germline V gives CDR1 SGHTA, CDR2 FQGNSA. This CDR3 region has 13 residues. The CDR3 region has the DNA TGTGCCAGCAGCTCCCGCTCTGGAAACACCATATATTTT. Encoded protein: CASSSRSGNTIYF.

This chain joins TRBV7-9 and TRBJ2-7, with TRBD1 as a possible D gene (5 bases). The germline V gene encodes CDR1 SEHNR and CDR2 FQNEAQ (reference sequence). Trimming cost V 1 base and J 6 bases, with 13 bases left between them. This CDR3 spans 14 amino acids. DNA for the CDR3: TGTGCCAGCAGCTTAGGGCAGGGATTTCCCGAGCAGTACTTC. This translates into CASSLGQGFPEQYF. Filled out from reference TRBV7-9 and TRBJ2-7, the complete variable domain reads DTGVSQNPRHKITKRGQNVTFRCDPISEHNRLYWYRQTLGQGPEFLTYFQNEAQLEKSRLLSDRFSAERPKGSFSTLEIQRTEQGDSAMYLCASSLGQGFPEQYFGPGTRLTVT.

The chain links TRBV15 to TRBJ2-5; the D gene could be TRBD1 or TRBD2 (5 bases each). Trimming left V 8 bases short and J 0 bases short, with 16 bases between. The CDR3 is 15 amino acids. Germline V gives CDR1 LNHNV, CDR2 YYDKDF (reference sequence). The DNA of the CDR3 is TGTGCCACCGAAGGGACCGGCGGGTACCAAGAGACCCAGTACTTC. This encodes CATEGTGGYQETQYF.

This chain uses TRBV29-1 with TRBJ1-3; possible D gene TRBD1, 5 bases. The germline V gene encodes CDR1 SQVTM and CDR2 ANQGSEA. V lost 7 bases and J lost 0, with 13 bases in between. The CDR3 covers 14 residues. The CDR3 here is CSARDAYSGNTIYF. CDR3 sequence (DNA): TGCAGCGCCCGGGACGCTTACTCTGGAAACACCATATATTTT.

This chain joins TRBV9 and TRBJ2-7, with D tentatively TRBD1 or TRBD2 (6 bases each). Germline-derived CDR1 and CDR2 are SGDLS and YYNGEE. V was cut by 0 bases and J by 2 bases, with 9 bases left in between. The CDR3 is 14 residues long. The CDR3 DNA is TGTGCCAGCAGCGTAGGGGGGGCGACCTACGAGCAGTACTTC. It specifies CASSVGGATYEQYF. Drawing the rest from reference TRBV9 and TRBJ2-7, the complete variable domain is DSGVTQTPKHLITATGQRVTLRCSPRSGDLSVYWYQQSLDQGLQFLIQYYNGEERAKGNILERFSAQQFPDLHSELNLSSLELGDSALYFCASSVGGATYEQYFGPGTRLTVT.

CDR3 coding DNA: TGTGCCAGCAGTTTAAGAAGCCCCTACGAGCAGTACTTC. This codes for CASSLRSPYEQYF. The chain uses TRBV28 and TRBJ2-7; D remains unclear. Trimming stripped 2 bases from V and 2 bases from J, with 7 bases between. CDR3 size: 13 residues. CDR1 is MDHEN and CDR2 is SYDVKM in the germline V gene.

The gene calls are TRBV6-5 and TRBJ2-6; D remains ambiguous. V was clipped by 6 bases and J by 12 bases, with 18 bases between them. This CDR3 has 14 residues. The germline V gene encodes CDR1 MNHEY and CDR2 SVGAGI. For the CDR3, the DNA is TGTGCCAGCAGCAACTCTAGGCGGCCGGGCGTCCTGACTTTC. It specifies CASSNSRRPGVLTF.

To note about this clonotype: Since a much larger clone is just one base distant, this may be a read error. The chain joins TRBV19 to TRBJ1-5, with unresolved D. Deletions cut 6 bases from V and 4 bases from J, with 16 bases between. The germline V gene has CDR1 LNHDA and CDR2 SQIVND (reference sequence). The CDR3 spans 15 residues. The CDR3 DNA follows: TGTGCCAGTAGAATCGGGCAGGCCTTAAATCAGCCCCAGCATTTT. As protein: CASRIGQALNQPQHF.

The rearrangement links TRBV7-2 to TRBJ2-1; TRBD2 agrees at 8 bases. The CDR3 sequence is 12 residues long. V was pared by 11 bases and J by 13 bases, with 13 bases of the junction left unmatched. Germline CDR1 is SGHTA and CDR2 is FQGNSA. CDR3: CALRGAENYQFF. CDR3 coding DNA: TGTGCCCTGCGGGGGGCGGAAAATTATCAGTTCTTC. The full variable domain, completed using reference TRBV7-2 and TRBJ2-1, is GAGVSQSPSNKVTEKGKDVELRCDPISGHTALYWYRQSLGQGLEFLIYFQGNSAPDKSGLPSDRFSAERTGGSVSTLTIQRTQQEDSAVYLCALRGAENYQFFGPGTRLTVL.

This clonotype was counted many times. V gene TRBV6-5 combines with J gene TRBJ2-1, with 12 bases aligning to TRBD2. This CDR3 has 13 residues. Per germline, CDR1 MNHEY and CDR2 SVGAGI. V dropped 6 bases and J dropped 15; count of bases not matched to a gene: 9. CDR3 amino acids: CASSYTSGGPPFF. Here the CDR3 DNA reads TGTGCCAGCAGCTACACTAGCGGGGGGCCCCCGTTCTTC.

This clonotype was recorded at least ten times. It may be a read error: a sequence one base away is much more abundant. CDR3 in amino acids: CASSLAGRDTQYF. Written as DNA, the CDR3 is TGTGCCAGCAGCTTAGCGGGCAGAGATACGCAGTATTTT. The gene calls are TRBV7-8 and TRBJ2-3; D is unclear. Germline-derived CDR1 and CDR2 are SGHVS and FQNEAQ. This CDR3 contains 13 residues. V was pared by 0 bases and J by 5 bases, with 6 bases between. Full variable domain (missing parts from reference TRBV7-8 and TRBJ2-3): GAGVSQSPRYKVAKRGQDVALRCDPISGHVSLFWYQQALGQGPEFLTYFQNEAQLDKSGLPSDRFFAERPEGSVSTLKIQRTQQEDSAVYLCASSLAGRDTQYFGPGTRLTVL.

The chain employs TRBV18 and TRBJ1-1, with no clear D. V dropped 1 base and J dropped 8 bases, with 17 bases sitting between them. The CDR3 sequence is 15 residues long. The V gene's germline CDR1 is KGHSH and CDR2 LQKENI. The DNA of the CDR3 is TGTGCCAGCTCACCACTTTCATCCCGTCTGGCGGAAGCTTTCTTT. This codes for CASSPLSSRLAEAFF.